This passage covers 32 T cell receptor beta chains from one sample sequenced in a study of cytomegalovirus exposure and HLA in healthy donors. The table came from immunoSEQ multiplex PCR; TCRdb's copy has only in-frame clones and leaves some out. The table has approximately 300,000 clones, about 90% seen once; the top ten hold approximately 1.1%. The sample consisted of PBMCs. The origin of the receptors is a woman between 25 and 40 years old in good health and CMV-seropositive.

V is TRBV10-3 and J is TRBJ2-7; 7 nucleotides align to TRBD2. This CDR3 spans 14 amino acids. CDR1 ENHRY and CDR2 SYGVKD come from the germline V gene. V was pared by 0 bases and J by 5 bases, with 4 bases of the junction left unmatched. In DNA, the CDR3 is TGTGCCATCAGTGAGTCGGGCGGGAGCGACGAGCAGTACTTC. Translation gives CAISESGGSDEQYF.

The chain carries TRBV28 and TRBJ2-3, with 9 nucleotides matching TRBD2. CDR1 and CDR2 from the germline V gene are MDHEN and SYDVKM. V lost 9 bases, J lost 2 bases, and 9 bases stayed unmatched. The CDR3 runs 15 residues. CDR3 in amino acids: CASRLAVTYTDTQYF. The CDR3 DNA sequence: TGTGCCAGTAGACTAGCGGTAACCTACACAGATACGCAGTATTTT.

The chain carries TRBV7-8 and TRBJ1-1; D unclear. V was cut by 5 bases and J by 8 bases, with 12 bases left in between. From germline, CDR1 is SGHVS and CDR2 FQNEAQ. This CDR3 spans 12 amino acids. CDR3 nucleotides: TGTGCCAGCAGCCCTTTGCAGACAGAAGCTTTCTTT. Its translation: CASSPLQTEAFF. Complete variable domain (other parts from reference TRBV7-8 and TRBJ1-1): GAGVSQSPRYKVAKRGQDVALRCDPISGHVSLFWYQQALGQGPEFLTYFQNEAQLDKSGLPSDRFFAERPEGSVSTLKIQRTQQEDSAVYLCASSPLQTEAFFGQGTRLTVV.

J is TRBJ2-3 and V is TRBV9; D gene ambiguous. The CDR3 has 13 amino acids. From germline, CDR1 is SGDLS and CDR2 YYNGEE. V shed 2 bases and J shed 6 bases, with 10 bases lying between them. CDR3 DNA: TGTGCCAGCAGCGTCTCTTTGTCGGATACGCAGTATTTT. It is translated as CASSVSLSDTQYF.

This chain links TRBV27 with TRBJ1-6, with D possibly matching TRBD1 (6 bases). CDR3 size: 17 residues. V lost 10 bases and J lost 8, with 27 bases in between. The germline gives CDR1 MNHEY, CDR2 SMNVEV (reference sequence). The CDR3 coding sequence is TGTGCCACCGGGACACGCATGGGGGTCGATGAATATTCACCCCTCCACTTT. Translated: CATGTRMGVDEYSPLHF.

This clone was counted only a few times. The chain recombines TRBV2 with TRBJ1-4; D is perhaps TRBD1 (6 bases). Per germline, CDR1 SNHLY and CDR2 FYNNEI. This CDR3 has 15 amino acids. The V and J ends lost 6 bases and 6 bases respectively, with 17 bases between them. The CDR3 sequence is CASRASGAFDEKLFF. Here the CDR3 DNA reads TGTGCCAGCAGGGCCTCGGGGGCATTCGATGAAAAACTGTTTTTT. Combining the CDR3 with reference TRBV2 and TRBJ1-4 gives the whole variable domain EPEVTQTPSHQVTQMGQEVILRCVPISNHLYFYWYRQILGQKVEFLVSFYNNEISEKSEIFDDQFSVERPDGSNFTLKIRSTKLEDSAMYFCASRASGAFDEKLFFGSGTQLSVL.

The V call is TRBV7-9, the J call TRBJ2-7; 7 bases are shared with TRBD2. V was pared by 5 bases and J by 2 bases, with 3 bases of the junction left unmatched. The CDR3 sequence is 13 residues long. Germline CDR1 SEHNR, CDR2 FQNEAQ (reference sequence). Here the CDR3 reads CASSELATYEQYF. The CDR3, as DNA: TGTGCCAGCAGCGAACTAGCGACCTACGAGCAGTACTTC. The entire variable domain, with the rest obtained from reference TRBV7-9 and TRBJ2-7, is as follows: DTGVSQNPRHKITKRGQNVTFRCDPISEHNRLYWYRQTLGQGPEFLTYFQNEAQLEKSRLLSDRFSAERPKGSFSTLEIQRTEQGDSAMYLCASSELATYEQYFGPGTRLTVT.

This clone was observed a single time. The V gene is TRBV4-3, the J gene TRBJ1-5; 7 positions match TRBD1. The CDR3 runs to 15 residues. The V gene end was trimmed by 3 bases and the J gene end by 0 bases; junction bases not matched to a gene: 2. From germline, CDR1 is LGHNA and CDR2 YSLEER. The CDR3 nucleotides read TGCGCCAGCAGCCACGACAGGGTTAGCAATCAGCCCCAGCATTTT. Translated, it gives CASSHDRVSNQPQHF.

The table lists this clone with a few counts. The genes are TRBV30 and TRBJ1-1; D not resolved. Germline CDR1 and CDR2: GTSNPN and SVGIG (reference sequence). Trimming took 0 bases from V and 4 from J, leaving 9 bases between them. This CDR3 contains 13 residues. The CDR3 spells CAWSVNRLTEAFF. For the CDR3, the DNA is TGTGCCTGGAGTGTAAACAGACTCACTGAAGCTTTCTTT.

The chain carries TRBV30 and TRBJ2-5; D gene ambiguous. The CDR3 runs to 13 residues. CDR1 and CDR2 (germline): GTSNPN, SVGIG (reference sequence). Trimming cost V 4 bases and J 1 base, with 10 bases left between them. Written as DNA, the CDR3 is TGTGCCTGGATTAACAGAGCCCAAGAGACCCAGTACTTC. It is translated as CAWINRAQETQYF.

In its sample, this clone was seen a few times. The chain recombines TRBV7-6 with TRBJ1-2; D possibly corresponds to TRBD1 (5 bases). This CDR3 is built from 13 residues. CDR1 is SGHVS and CDR2 is FNYEAQ in the germline V gene. The germline V and J ends were trimmed by 0 bases and 6 bases, with 8 bases remaining between them. The CDR3 reads CASSLAGENGYTF. CDR3 in DNA: TGTGCCAGCAGCTTAGCAGGGGAGAATGGCTACACCTTC.

The V and J genes are TRBV29-1 and TRBJ2-1; D possibly matches TRBD1 or TRBD2 (5 bases each). V was shortened by 1 base and J by 12 bases, with 16 bases between the two germline ends. Germline CDR1 SQVTM, CDR2 ANQGSEA. The CDR3 is made up of 13 amino acids. CDR3 nucleotides: TGCAGCGTTGAAGTCGCGGCGAGGGACGGGCAGTTCTTC. Encoded protein: CSVEVAARDGQFF.

The rearrangement joins TRBV5-1 to TRBJ2-7; 7 positions match TRBD1. Germline V gene lookup returns CDR1 SGHRS and CDR2 YFSETQ. The CDR3 has 15 residues. V dropped 0 bases and J dropped 3; count of bases not matched to a gene: 6. The CDR3 nucleotides are TGCGCCAGCAGCTTGGGGGACAGCCGGCACTACGAGCAGTACTTC. Amino acids: CASSLGDSRHYEQYF. Looking up the rest from reference TRBV5-1 and TRBJ2-7 gives the full variable domain: KAGVTQTPRYLIKTRGQQVTLSCSPISGHRSVSWYQQTPGQGLQFLFEYFSETQRNKGNFPGRFSGRQFSNSRSEMNVSTLELGDSALYLCASSLGDSRHYEQYFGPGTRLTVT.

The chain uses TRBV7-9 and TRBJ1-2, with D uncertain. The CDR3 has 15 residues. Trimming shortened V by 5 bases and J by 0 bases, and 13 bases separated the two germline ends. Germline-derived CDR1 and CDR2 are SEHNR and FQNEAQ (reference sequence). The CDR3, as DNA: TGTGCCAGCAGCGGCGCCGTGTCCCCTAACTATGGCTACACCTTC. Its protein is CASSGAVSPNYGYTF.

The chain recombines TRBV23-1 with TRBJ2-5; 7 bases line up with TRBD1. TRBV23-1 is annotated as an ORF whose role is uncertain. The V and J ends lost 5 bases and 2 bases, in that order; junction bases with no gene match: 5. The CDR3 extends over 14 amino acids. DNA for the CDR3: TGCGCCAGCAGTATCCGACAGGGACAAGAGACCCAGTACTTC. Encoded protein: CASSIRQGQETQYF.

The chain couples TRBV6-6 to TRBJ2-7; tentative D call: TRBD1 (8 bases). With 0 bases removed from V and 1 base from J, the gap between germline ends came to 13 bases. The CDR3 contains 16 residues. In germline, CDR1 is MNHNY, CDR2 SVGAGI (reference sequence). Here the CDR3 DNA reads TGTGCCAGCAGTTACTCGGACAGGGACTATTCCTACGAGCAGTACTTC. Its translation is CASSYSDRDYSYEQYF.

This clone appeared once. Different DNA sequences within this sample yield the same CDR3. The rearrangement links TRBV18 to TRBJ1-1, with D perhaps matching TRBD1 (5 bases). The CDR3 consists of 14 residues. The V gene's germline CDR1 is KGHSH and CDR2 LQKENI. V was cut by 1 base and J by 1 base, with 7 bases left in between. CDR3: CASSPQGPNTEAFF. DNA of the CDR3: TGTGCCAGCTCACCACAGGGGCCGAACACTGAAGCTTTCTTT.

The rearrangement uses TRBV7-6 and TRBJ2-5, with 7 positions matching TRBD1. Germline values: CDR1 SGHVS, CDR2 FNYEAQ. The CDR3 contains 13 residues. V gave up 0 bases and J gave up 5 bases; unmatched junction bases: 0. CDR3 bases: TGTGCCAGCAGCTTAGCCAGGGGGGAGACCCAGTACTTC. Amino acid sequence: CASSLARGETQYF.

The genes are TRBV30 and TRBJ1-2; D possibly corresponds to TRBD1 (5 bases). Trimming removed 0 bases at V and 0 bases at J, with 11 bases between. The CDR3 sequence is 15 residues long. CDR1 GTSNPN and CDR2 SVGIG come from the germline V gene (reference sequence). The CDR3 coding sequence is TGTGCCTGGAGTGTTACAGGACTATCTAACTATGGCTACACCTTC. Protein product: CAWSVTGLSNYGYTF.

The V call is TRBV29-1, the J call TRBJ2-5; no reliable D call. The CDR3 sequence is 15 residues long. Trimming shortened V by 4 bases and J by 2 bases, and 17 bases separated the two germline ends. Germline V gene lookup returns CDR1 SQVTM and CDR2 ANQGSEA. This chain's CDR3 is CSVGSLKVTQETQYF. In nucleotides, the CDR3 is TGCAGCGTTGGTTCCCTAAAGGTGACGCAAGAGACCCAGTACTTC.

V and J are TRBV11-2 and TRBJ2-2; 15 bases align to TRBD2. This CDR3 comprises 19 residues. CDR1 SGHAT and CDR2 FQNNGV come from the germline V gene. V trimming: 5 bases; J trimming: 7 bases; junction bases outside the gene matches: 14. CDR3 nucleotide sequence: TGTGCCAGCAGCCATTTGGGACTAGCGGGGGGACACTCGATCGGGGAGCTGTTTTTT. Its translation: CASSHLGLAGGHSIGELFF.

J is TRBJ2-3 and V is TRBV6-1, with D possibly TRBD1 on 5 matching bases. The CDR3 is made up of 18 amino acids. CDR1 is MNHNS and CDR2 is SASEGT in the germline V gene. V was trimmed by 3 bases and J by 0 bases, leaving 19 bases between them. DNA of the CDR3: TGTGCCAGCAGTGAGGCGACAGCTTCCCGTGTGAGCACAGATACGCAGTATTTT. The encoded protein is CASSEATASRVSTDTQYF.

V is TRBV28 and J is TRBJ1-5; perhaps TRBD1 as D (5 bases). The CDR3 contains 14 residues. Per the germline V gene, CDR1 is MDHEN and CDR2 is SYDVKM. The V end was cut by 4 bases, the J end by 1 base, with 8 bases between. CDR3 nucleotides: TGTGCCAGCAGTTCTCCAGGGAGCAATCAGCCCCAGCATTTT. Translating it yields CASSSPGSNQPQHF.

This clone was recorded only once. The chain uses TRBV2 and TRBJ2-3, with a tentative D call TRBD2 (5 bases). CDR3 length: 12 residues. V lost 2 bases and J lost 6, with 6 bases in between. Germline V gene sequence: CDR1 SNHLY, CDR2 FYNNEI. CDR3 nucleotide sequence: TGTGCCAGCAGTGAAACGGGGGATACGCAGTATTTT. It yields the protein CASSETGDTQYF.

This chain uses TRBV30 with TRBJ1-4; D unclear. Germline values: CDR1 GTSNPN, CDR2 SVGIG (reference sequence). Trimming left V 2 bases short and J 0 bases short, with 7 bases between. The CDR3 is 14 residues long. CDR3 region: CAWSPGSTNEKLFF. The CDR3 DNA follows: TGTGCCTGGAGTCCCGGATCAACTAATGAAAAACTGTTTTTT.

The V and J genes are TRBV13 and TRBJ2-7, with 7 nucleotides matching TRBD1. The CDR3 length is 13 residues. Germline CDR1 is PRHDT and CDR2 is FYEKMQ (reference sequence). The J segment lost 3 bases and the V segment lost 6 bases, leaving 5 bases of the junction unmatched. CDR3 bases: TGTGCCAGCAGAATCGGACAGGACTACGAGCAGTACTTC. This sequence encodes CASRIGQDYEQYF.

The J gene is TRBJ1-1, the V gene TRBV4-3; D ambiguous. V lost 2 bases and J lost 8, with 15 bases in between. CDR3 length: 14 residues. Germline V gene data show CDR1 as LGHNA and CDR2 as YSLEER. Written as DNA, the CDR3 is TGCGCCAGCAGCCAACTACTCCACCTAGGGGAAGCTTTCTTT. Protein product: CASSQLLHLGEAFF.

This clone was picked up a small number of times. The J gene is TRBJ1-5, the V gene TRBV7-9, with TRBD1 matching 7 bases. CDR1 is SEHNR and CDR2 is FQNEAQ in the germline V gene (reference sequence). Unmatched junction bases numbered 10, after V lost 4 bases and J lost 7 bases. This CDR3 comprises 15 residues. In DNA, the CDR3 is TGTGCCAGCAGCTCGGATAAAGGGGGCCACCAGCCCCAGCATTTT. This encodes CASSSDKGGHQPQHF.

The chain uses TRBV4-2 and TRBJ2-5, with D perhaps matching TRBD1 or TRBD2 (6 bases each). Germline V lookup: CDR1 LGHNA, CDR2 YNFKEQ. Trimming pared 0 bases from V and 2 bases from J, leaving 13 bases between. The CDR3 runs 16 residues. The CDR3, as DNA: TGTGCCAGCAGCCAAGAACGTGGGGGGCCACAAGAGACCCAGTACTTC. Translated: CASSQERGGPQETQYF.

V usage is TRBV4-1 and J usage is TRBJ2-1; D is unclear. V lost 0 bases and J 3 bases, leaving 9 bases between the germline ends. Germline CDR1 reads MGHRA; CDR2 reads YSYEKL. The CDR3 loop spans 15 amino acids. The CDR3 region is CASSQEGTNYNEQFF. The CDR3 nucleotides are TGCGCCAGCAGCCAAGAAGGAACAAACTACAATGAGCAGTTCTTC.

The chain couples TRBV27 to TRBJ2-1; 7 positions agree with TRBD2. The CDR3 covers 20 residues. J lost 0 bases, V lost 3 bases, and 17 bases had no gene match. Germline CDR1 and CDR2: MNHEY and SMNVEV (reference sequence). The CDR3 nucleotides read TGTGCCAGCAGTTTCCGGACTAGTAATCGAGTAAATAGCTCCTACAATGAGCAGTTCTTC. It is translated as CASSFRTSNRVNSSYNEQFF.

V and J are TRBV10-3 and TRBJ2-1; D call uncertain. Trimming took off 0 bases at V and 10 bases at J, with 10 bases between the two ends. CDR1 ENHRY and CDR2 SYGVKD come from the germline V gene. This CDR3 contains 13 residues. The CDR3 nucleotides are TGTGCCATCAGTGAGTCAGAGTTGGACGAGCAGTTCTTC. It specifies CAISESELDEQFF.